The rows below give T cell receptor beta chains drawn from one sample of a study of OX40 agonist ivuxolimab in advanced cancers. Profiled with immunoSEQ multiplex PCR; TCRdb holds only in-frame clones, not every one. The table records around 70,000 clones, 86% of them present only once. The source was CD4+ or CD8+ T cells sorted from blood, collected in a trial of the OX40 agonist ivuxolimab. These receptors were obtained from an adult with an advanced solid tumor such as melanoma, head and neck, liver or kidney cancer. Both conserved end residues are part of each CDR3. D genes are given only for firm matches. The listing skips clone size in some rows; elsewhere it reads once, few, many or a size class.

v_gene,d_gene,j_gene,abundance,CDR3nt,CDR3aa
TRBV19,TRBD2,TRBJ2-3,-,TGTGCCAGTAGGCGACTAGCGGGAGGGGCAGATACGCAGTATTTT,CASRRLAGGADTQYF
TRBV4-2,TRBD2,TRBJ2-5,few,TGTGCCAGCAGCCAAGGGCGGGGGGGGGCGGCCCAGTACTTC,CASSQGRGGAAQYF
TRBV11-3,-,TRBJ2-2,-,TGTGCCAGCAGCTTAGCAGATGGAAGCAACGGGGAGCTGTTTTTT,CASSLADGSNGELFF
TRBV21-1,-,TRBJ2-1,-,TGTGCCAGCAGCATAGGGGGCCCCGGGACTAGGAGGTACAATGAGCAGTTCTTC,CASSIGGPGTRRYNEQFF
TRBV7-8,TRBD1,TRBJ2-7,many,TGTGCCAGCAGCGAGTTACAGGGGAAAAACCGATACGAGCAGTACTTC,CASSELQGKNRYEQYF
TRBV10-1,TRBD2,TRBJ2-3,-,TGCGCCAGCAGTACCCGGCGGGGGGGCACAGATACGCAGTATTTT,CASSTRRGGTDTQYF
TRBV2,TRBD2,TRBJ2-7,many,TGTGCCAGCAGGTATTTGGCGGGGGGCTCGTACGAGCAGTACTTC,CASRYLAGGSYEQYF
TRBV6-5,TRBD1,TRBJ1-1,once,TGTGCCAGCAGTTGGGGGACAGGGGACAAAGCTTTCTTT,CASSWGTGDKAFF
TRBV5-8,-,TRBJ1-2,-,TGTGCCAGCAGCTTGTTTGCGGGGAAGTTTGCTGGCTACACCTTC,CASSLFAGKFAGYTF
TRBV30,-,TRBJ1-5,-,TGTGCCTGGGGGATCGGACCCGCAAATCAGCCCCAGCATTTT,CAWGIGPANQPQHF
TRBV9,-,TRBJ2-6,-,TGTGCCAGCAGCGCTGTACCTGGGGCCAACGTCCTGACTTTC,CASSAVPGANVLTF
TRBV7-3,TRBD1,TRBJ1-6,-,TGTGCCAGCAGCTCCGGCGGGACAGGGGCCTCACCCCTCCACTTT,CASSSGGTGASPLHF
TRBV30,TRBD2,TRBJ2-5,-,TGTGCCTGGACCTTAGCGGGGGGGCTTTTTTCGGCATCTAATCTGGAGACCCAGTACTTC,CAWTLAGGLFSASNLETQYF
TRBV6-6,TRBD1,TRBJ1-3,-,TGTGCCAGCAGCAGACGACAGGGCGCAAACACCATATATTTT,CASSRRQGANTIYF
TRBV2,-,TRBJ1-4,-,TGTGCCAGCCTTATATCAACTAATGAAAAACTGTTTTTT,CASLISTNEKLFF
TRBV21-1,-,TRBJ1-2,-,TGTGCCAGCAGCAAGTCGACAGACTCGGCCTTC,CASSKSTDSAF
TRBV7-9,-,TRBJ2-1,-,TGTGCCAGCAGCGTCGGGACGGCGGACAATGAGCAGTTCTTC,CASSVGTADNEQFF
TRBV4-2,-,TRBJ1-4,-,TGTGCCAGCAGCCAAAATGGAGGCAGCCTTAATGAAAAACTGTTTTTT,CASSQNGGSLNEKLFF
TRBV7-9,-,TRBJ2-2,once,TGTGCCAGCAGCTTAAAGGGTGGGGCCGGGGAGCTGTTTTTT,CASSLKGGAGELFF
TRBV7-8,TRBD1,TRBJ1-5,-,TGTGCCAGCAGCTTAGCTGTGACAGGGACGGCTCAGCCCCAGCATTTT,CASSLAVTGTAQPQHF
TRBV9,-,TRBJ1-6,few,TGTGCCAGCAGCCCGGGCCCCGGGGCGCTGGGGGGTTCACCCCTCCACTTT,CASSPGPGALGGSPLHF
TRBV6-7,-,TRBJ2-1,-,TGTGCCAGCAGTCGGGACTCTTCCTACAATGAGCAGTTCTTC,CASSRDSSYNEQFF
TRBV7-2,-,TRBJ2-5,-,TGTGCCAGCAGCCCCGCCCCCTCGGGGGAGACCCAGTACTTC,CASSPAPSGETQYF
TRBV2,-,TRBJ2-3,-,TGTGCCAGCAGCGGGGGCACAGATACGCAGTATTTT,CASSGGTDTQYF
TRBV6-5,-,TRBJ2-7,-,TGTGCCAGCAGTTACCGGGGGCGCGGGCACGAGCAGTACTTC,CASSYRGRGHEQYF